The rows below give T cell receptor beta chains drawn from one sample of a study of T cells after yellow fever vaccination. TCRdb ran MiXCR on the 5' RACE reads and lists one entry per CDR3 protein. The sample has 200,000 to 300,000 distinct CDR3 sequences; 10% to 15% are singletons. The source material was CD4+ T cells sorted from PBMCs, sampled 45 days after the yellow fever booster vaccination. The receptors were sampled from a young man who received the YFV17D yellow fever vaccine. Each CDR3 is given with its conserved first and last residue. A D gene is named only where the DNA matches it firmly. Size is stated for part of the rows, as once, few or many counts, or as a class when the clone is expanded.

few	17	TRBJ1-5	TRBV12-3/TRBV12-4	-	TGTGCCAGCAGTTTAGCGCTAGGAAGAGGGCGGGCGCAGCCCCAGCATTTT	CASSLALGRGRAQPQHF
-	16	TRBJ2-1	TRBV3-1	TRBD2	TGTGCCAGCACCCTCACCGGGACTAGCGGGAACAATGAGCAGTTCTTC	CASTLTGTSGNNEQFF
many	12	TRBJ2-3	TRBV14	-	TGTGCCAGCAGCCAACTACGGGCCCTGCAGTATTTT	CASSQLRALQYF
-	17	TRBJ2-1	TRBV12-3/TRBV12-4	TRBD1	TGTGCCAGCACGACCTGGACAGGGAAGGGGGCCTACAATGAGCAGTTCTTC	CASTTWTGKGAYNEQFF
few	13	TRBJ2-5	TRBV12-3/TRBV12-4	TRBD1	TGTGCCAGCAGGCCCAGGGGGCAGGAGACCCAGTACTTC	CASRPRGQETQYF
few	12	TRBJ1-1	TRBV6-5	-	TGTGCCAGCAGTTTGGGGGGGGGGGGAGCTTTCTTT	CASSLGGGGAFF
-	18	TRBJ2-1	TRBV5-1	TRBD2	TGCGCCAGCAGCTTGTGGCCAGGACTAGCGGGAGGGTACAATGAGCAGTTCTTC	CASSLWPGLAGGYNEQFF
-	14	TRBJ2-7	TRBV20-1	TRBD2	TGCAGTGCCATACTAGCGGTCAGATCCTACGAGCAGTACTTC	CSAILAVRSYEQYF
-	15	TRBJ1-1	TRBV5-1	-	TGCGCCAGCAGCTCCGGAAAGGTAGGGGTCACTGAAGCTTTCTTT	CASSSGKVGVTEAFF
-	13	TRBJ2-2	TRBV20-1	-	TGCAGTGCCCAACGTGAGGAACCCGGGGAGCTGTTTTTT	CSAQREEPGELFF
many	16	TRBJ1-1	TRBV7-6	-	TGTGCCAGCAGCTTAGAGGTGGGGGCGCGAAACACTGAAGCTTTCTTT	CASSLEVGARNTEAFF
-	13	TRBJ2-7	TRBV29-1	-	TGCAGCGTTGCGCGGGGTCCCTCCTACGAGCAGTACTTC	CSVARGPSYEQYF
once	13	TRBJ2-1	TRBV7-8	-	TGTGCCAGCAGCGGCCGCAGGGTGGGTGAGCAGTTCTTC	CASSGRRVGEQFF
-	15	TRBJ2-7	TRBV5-1	-	TGCGCCAGCAGCTCCCCGGGGCCGAGGACCTACGAGCAGTACTTC	CASSSPGPRTYEQYF
many	12	TRBJ1-1	TRBV5-1	-	TGCGCCAGCAGCTTAGGGTCAACTGAAGCTTTCTTT	CASSLGSTEAFF
-	15	TRBJ2-1	TRBV3-1	TRBD2	TGTGCCAGCAGCCAAGCATTAGCGGGGGTTGGTGAGCAGTTCTTC	CASSQALAGVGEQFF
few	13	TRBJ2-2	TRBV5-5	-	TGTGCCAGCAGCTTGATTACAACCGGGGAGCTGTTTTTT	CASSLITTGELFF